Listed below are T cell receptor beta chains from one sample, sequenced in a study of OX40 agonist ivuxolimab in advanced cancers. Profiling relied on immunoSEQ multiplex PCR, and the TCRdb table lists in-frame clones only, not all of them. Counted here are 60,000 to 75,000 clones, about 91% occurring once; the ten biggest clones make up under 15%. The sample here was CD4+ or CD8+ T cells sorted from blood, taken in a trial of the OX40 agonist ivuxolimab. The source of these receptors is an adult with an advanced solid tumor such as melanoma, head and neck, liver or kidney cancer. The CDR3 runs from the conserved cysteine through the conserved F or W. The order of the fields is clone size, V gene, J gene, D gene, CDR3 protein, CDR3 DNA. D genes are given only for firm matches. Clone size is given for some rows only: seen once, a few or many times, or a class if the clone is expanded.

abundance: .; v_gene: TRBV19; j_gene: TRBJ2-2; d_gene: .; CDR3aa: CASSPGHPITGELFF; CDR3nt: TGTGCCAGTAGTCCGGGACACCCCATCACCGGGGAGCTGTTTTTT
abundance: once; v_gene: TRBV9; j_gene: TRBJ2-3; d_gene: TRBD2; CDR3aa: CASSVLGLAGTDTQYF; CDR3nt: TGTGCCAGCAGCGTACTAGGACTAGCGGGCACAGATACGCAGTATTTT
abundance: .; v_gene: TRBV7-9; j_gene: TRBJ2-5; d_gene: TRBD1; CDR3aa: CASSLRDRFDQETQYF; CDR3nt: TGTGCCAGCAGCCTGCGGGACAGGTTCGATCAAGAGACCCAGTACTTC
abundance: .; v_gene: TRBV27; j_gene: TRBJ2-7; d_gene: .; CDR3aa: CASSFGFGPYEQYF; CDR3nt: TGTGCCAGCAGTTTTGGTTTCGGCCCCTACGAGCAGTACTTC
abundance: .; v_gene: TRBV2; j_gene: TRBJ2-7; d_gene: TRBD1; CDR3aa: CASNGGDRDYYEQYF; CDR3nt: TGTGCCAGCAATGGGGGGGACAGGGACTACTACGAGCAGTACTTC
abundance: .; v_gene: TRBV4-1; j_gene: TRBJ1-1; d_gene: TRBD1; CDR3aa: CASSQVRQGYVNTEAFF; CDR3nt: TGCGCCAGCAGCCAAGTGCGACAGGGATACGTGAACACTGAAGCTTTCTTT
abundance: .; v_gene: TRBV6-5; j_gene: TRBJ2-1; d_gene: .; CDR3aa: CASSYSKGVNEQFF; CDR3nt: TGTGCCAGCAGTTACTCGAAGGGGGTCAATGAGCAGTTCTTC
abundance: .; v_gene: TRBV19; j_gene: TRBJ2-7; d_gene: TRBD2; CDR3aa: CASSIASGDEQYF; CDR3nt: TGTGCCAGTAGTATAGCGAGCGGGGACGAGCAGTACTTC
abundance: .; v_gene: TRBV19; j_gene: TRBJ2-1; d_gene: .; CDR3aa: CASSMEGLEQFF; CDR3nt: TGTGCCAGTAGTATGGAGGGGTTGGAGCAGTTCTTC
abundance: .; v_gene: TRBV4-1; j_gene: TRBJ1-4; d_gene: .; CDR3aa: CASSQEDLQGGLFF; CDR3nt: TGCGCCAGCAGCCAAGAGGACCTACAGGGTGGGCTGTTTTTT
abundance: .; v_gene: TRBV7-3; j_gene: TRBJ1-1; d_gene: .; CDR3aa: CASSLRGGPNTEAFF; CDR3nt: TGTGCCAGCAGCCTAAGGGGCGGCCCGAACACTGAAGCTTTCTTT
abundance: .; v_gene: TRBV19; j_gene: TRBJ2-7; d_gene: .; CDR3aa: CASSISSSYEQYF; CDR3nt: TGTGCCAGTAGTATCTCTAGCAGCTACGAGCAGTACTTC
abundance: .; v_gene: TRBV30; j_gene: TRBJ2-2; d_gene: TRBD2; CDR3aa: CAWRELYPTSGKPNTGELFF; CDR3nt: TGTGCCTGGAGAGAATTGTATCCGACTAGCGGGAAGCCGAACACCGGGGAGCTGTTTTTT
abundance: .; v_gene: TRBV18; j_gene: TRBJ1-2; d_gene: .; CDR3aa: CASSQDSNYGYTF; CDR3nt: TGTGCCAGCTCACAGGACAGTAACTATGGCTACACCTTC
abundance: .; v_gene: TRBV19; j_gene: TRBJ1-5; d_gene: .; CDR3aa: CATTGTENQPQHF; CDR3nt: TGTGCCACCACCGGGACGGAGAATCAGCCCCAGCATTTT
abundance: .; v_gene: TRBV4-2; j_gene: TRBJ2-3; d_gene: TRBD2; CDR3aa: CASSQLAGGTDTQYF; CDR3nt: TGTGCCAGCAGCCAACTAGCGGGGGGCACAGATACGCAGTATTTT
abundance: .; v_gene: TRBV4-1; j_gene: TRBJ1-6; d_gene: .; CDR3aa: CASSQVQGTFSPLHF; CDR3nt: TGCGCCAGCAGCCAAGTGCAGGGGACGTTTTCACCCCTCCACTTT
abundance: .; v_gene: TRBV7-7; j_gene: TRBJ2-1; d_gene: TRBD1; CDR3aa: CASSLSLGQLYNEQFF; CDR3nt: TGTGCCAGCAGCTTGTCTTTGGGACAGCTCTACAATGAGCAGTTCTTC
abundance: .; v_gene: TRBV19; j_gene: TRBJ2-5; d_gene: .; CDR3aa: CASSIDLGVEETQYF; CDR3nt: TGTGCCAGTAGTATAGACCTGGGAGTGGAAGAGACCCAGTACTTC
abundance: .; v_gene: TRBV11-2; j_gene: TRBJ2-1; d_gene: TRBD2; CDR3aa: CASSLSGDSYNEQFF; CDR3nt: TGTGCCAGCAGCCTGAGCGGGGACTCCTACAATGAGCAGTTCTTC
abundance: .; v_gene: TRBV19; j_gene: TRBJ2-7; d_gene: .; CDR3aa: CASRKAGLDYEQYF; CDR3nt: TGTGCCAGTAGGAAGGCAGGGCTCGACTACGAGCAGTACTTC
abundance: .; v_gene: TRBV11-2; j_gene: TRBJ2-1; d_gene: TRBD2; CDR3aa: CASSLVGLAREQFF; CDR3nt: TGTGCCAGCAGCTTAGTGGGACTAGCTCGGGAGCAGTTCTTC
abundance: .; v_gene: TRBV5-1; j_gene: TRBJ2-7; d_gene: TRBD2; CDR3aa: CASSLGLAGHEQYF; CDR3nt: TGCGCCAGCAGCTTGGGGCTAGCGGGACACGAGCAGTACTTC
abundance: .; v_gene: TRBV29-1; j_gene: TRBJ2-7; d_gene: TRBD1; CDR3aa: CSVDFRGQDEQYF; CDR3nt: TGCAGCGTTGATTTCAGGGGGCAGGACGAGCAGTACTTC
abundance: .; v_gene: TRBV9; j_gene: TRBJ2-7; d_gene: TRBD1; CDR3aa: CASSGQGTGNSYEQYF; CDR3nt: TGTGCCAGCAGCGGGCAAGGGACAGGGAATTCCTACGAGCAGTACTTC
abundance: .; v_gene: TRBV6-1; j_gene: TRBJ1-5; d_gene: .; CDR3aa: CASSVDGINQPQHF; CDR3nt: TGTGCCAGCAGTGTAGACGGGATCAATCAGCCCCAGCATTTT
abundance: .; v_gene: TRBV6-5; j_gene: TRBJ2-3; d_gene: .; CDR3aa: CASSYGLVGTDTQYF; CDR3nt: TGTGCCAGCAGTTACGGGTTGGTGGGCACAGATACGCAGTATTTT
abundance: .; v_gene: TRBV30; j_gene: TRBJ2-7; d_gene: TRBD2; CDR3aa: CAWSGTTYEQYF; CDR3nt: TGTGCCTGGAGCGGGACTACCTACGAGCAGTACTTC
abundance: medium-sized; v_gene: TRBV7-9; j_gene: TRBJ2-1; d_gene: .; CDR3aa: CASSLREGLHYNEQFF; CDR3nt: TGTGCCAGCAGCTTACGTGAGGGGCTACATTACAATGAGCAGTTCTTC
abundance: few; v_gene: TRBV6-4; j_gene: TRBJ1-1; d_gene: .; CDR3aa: CASSDSGNSKAFF; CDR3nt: TGTGCCAGCAGTGACTCAGGAAACAGTAAAGCTTTCTTT
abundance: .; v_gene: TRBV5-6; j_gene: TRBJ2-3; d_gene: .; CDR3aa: CASSGTYSTDTQYF; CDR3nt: TGTGCCAGCAGTGGGACCTATAGCACAGATACGCAGTATTTT
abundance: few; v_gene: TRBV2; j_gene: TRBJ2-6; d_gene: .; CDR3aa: CASSGKNRDLDSGANVLTF; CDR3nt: TGTGCCAGCAGTGGAAAAAACAGGGACCTCGACTCTGGGGCCAACGTCCTGACTTTC
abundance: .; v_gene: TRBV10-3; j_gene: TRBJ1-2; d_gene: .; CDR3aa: CAISEATGLYGYTF; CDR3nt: TGTGCCATCAGTGAGGCCACAGGGCTTTATGGCTACACCTTC
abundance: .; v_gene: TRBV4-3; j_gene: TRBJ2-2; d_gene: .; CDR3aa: CASSQSHIEGTGELFF; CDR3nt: TGCGCCAGCAGCCAATCGCACATCGAGGGCACCGGGGAGCTGTTTTTT
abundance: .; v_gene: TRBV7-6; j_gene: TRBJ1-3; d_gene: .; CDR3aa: CASSLRSEGTLSGNTIYF; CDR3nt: TGTGCCAGCAGCTTAAGGTCTGAAGGGACCTTATCTGGAAACACCATATATTTT
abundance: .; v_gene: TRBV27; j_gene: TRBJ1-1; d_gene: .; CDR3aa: CASSLGSRFTEAFF; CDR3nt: TGTGCCAGCAGTTTAGGCAGTCGGTTCACTGAAGCTTTCTTT
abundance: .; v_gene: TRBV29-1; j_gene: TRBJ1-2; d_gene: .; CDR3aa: CSVQSGWEHGYTF; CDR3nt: TGCAGCGTTCAGTCGGGTTGGGAGCATGGCTACACCTTC
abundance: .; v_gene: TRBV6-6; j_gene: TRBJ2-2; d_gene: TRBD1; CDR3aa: CASSYSPGGSTGELFF; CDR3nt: TGTGCCAGCAGTTATTCCCCAGGGGGTAGCACCGGGGAGCTGTTTTTT
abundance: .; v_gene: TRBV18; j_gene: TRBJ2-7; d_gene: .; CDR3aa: CASSPTDYYEQYF; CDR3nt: TGTGCCAGCTCACCAACAGACTACTACGAGCAGTACTTC
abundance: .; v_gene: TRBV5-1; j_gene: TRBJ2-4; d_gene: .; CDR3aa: CASSLGPDLALFGIQYF; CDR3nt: TGCGCCAGCAGCTTGGGGCCAGATCTAGCCCTCTTTGGCATTCAGTACTTC
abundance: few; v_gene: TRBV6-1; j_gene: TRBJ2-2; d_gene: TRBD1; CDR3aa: CASGQGADTGELFF; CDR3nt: TGTGCCAGCGGGCAGGGGGCCGACACCGGGGAGCTGTTTTTT
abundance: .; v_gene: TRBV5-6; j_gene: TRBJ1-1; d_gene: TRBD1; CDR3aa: CASSPGQGVTEAFF; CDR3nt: TGTGCCAGCAGCCCCGGACAGGGGGTGACTGAAGCTTTCTTT
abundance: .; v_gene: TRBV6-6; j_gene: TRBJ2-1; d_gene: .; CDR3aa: CASTSGNEQFF; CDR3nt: TGTGCCAGCACGAGTGGGAATGAGCAGTTCTTC
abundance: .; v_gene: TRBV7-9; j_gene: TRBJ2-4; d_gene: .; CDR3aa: CASSLVGLAKNIQYF; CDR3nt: TGTGCCAGCAGCTTAGTGGGGCTAGCCAAAAACATTCAGTACTTC
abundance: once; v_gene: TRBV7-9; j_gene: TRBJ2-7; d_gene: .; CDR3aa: CASSPPRSYEQYF; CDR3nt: TGTGCCAGCAGCCCCCCGAGGAGCTACGAGCAGTACTTC
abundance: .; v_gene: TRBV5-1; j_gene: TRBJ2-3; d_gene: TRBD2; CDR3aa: CASSGDLAGFTDTQYF; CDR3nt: TGCGCCAGCAGCGGTGATCTAGCGGGGTTCACAGATACGCAGTATTTT
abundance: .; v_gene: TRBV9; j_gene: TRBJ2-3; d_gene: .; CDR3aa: CASSASVGSVGTDTQYF; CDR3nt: TGTGCCAGCAGCGCATCAGTAGGGTCCGTCGGCACAGATACGCAGTATTTT